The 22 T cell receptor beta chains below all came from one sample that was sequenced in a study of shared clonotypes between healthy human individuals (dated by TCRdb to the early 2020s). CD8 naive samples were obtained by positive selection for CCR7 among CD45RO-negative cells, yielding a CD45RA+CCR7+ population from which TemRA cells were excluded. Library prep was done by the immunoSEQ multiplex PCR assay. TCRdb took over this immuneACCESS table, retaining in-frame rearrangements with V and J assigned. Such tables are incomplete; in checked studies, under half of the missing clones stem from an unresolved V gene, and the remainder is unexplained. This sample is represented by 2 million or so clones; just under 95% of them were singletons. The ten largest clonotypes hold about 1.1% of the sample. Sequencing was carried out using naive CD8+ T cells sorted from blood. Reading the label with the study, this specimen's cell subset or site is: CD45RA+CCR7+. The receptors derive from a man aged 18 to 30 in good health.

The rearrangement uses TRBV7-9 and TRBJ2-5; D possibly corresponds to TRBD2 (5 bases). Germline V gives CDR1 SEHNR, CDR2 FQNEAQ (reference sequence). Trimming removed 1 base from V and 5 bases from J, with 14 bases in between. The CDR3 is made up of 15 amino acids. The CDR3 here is CASSLGWLAAETQYF. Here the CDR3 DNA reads TGTGCCAGCAGCTTAGGTTGGCTAGCTGCGGAGACCCAGTACTTC.

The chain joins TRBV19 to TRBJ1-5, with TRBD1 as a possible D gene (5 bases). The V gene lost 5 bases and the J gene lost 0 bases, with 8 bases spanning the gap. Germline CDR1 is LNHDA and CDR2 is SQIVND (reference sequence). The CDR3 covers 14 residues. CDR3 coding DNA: TGTGCCAGTAGTGGGACTTATAGCAATCAGCCCCAGCATTTT. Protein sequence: CASSGTYSNQPQHF.

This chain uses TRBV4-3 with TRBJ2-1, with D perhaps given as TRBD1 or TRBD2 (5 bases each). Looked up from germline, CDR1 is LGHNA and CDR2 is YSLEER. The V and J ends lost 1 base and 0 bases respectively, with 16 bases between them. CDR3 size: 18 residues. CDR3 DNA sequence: TGCGCCAGCAGCCAAGGGGTGTTCGGGGCTAGCTCCTACAATGAGCAGTTCTTC. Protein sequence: CASSQGVFGASSYNEQFF.

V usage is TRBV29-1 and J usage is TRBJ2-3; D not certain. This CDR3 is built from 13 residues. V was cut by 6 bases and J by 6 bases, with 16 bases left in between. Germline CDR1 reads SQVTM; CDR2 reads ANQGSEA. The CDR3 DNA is TGCAGCGTCGATTTCGGTGGGAAGGATACGCAGTATTTT. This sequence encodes CSVDFGGKDTQYF.

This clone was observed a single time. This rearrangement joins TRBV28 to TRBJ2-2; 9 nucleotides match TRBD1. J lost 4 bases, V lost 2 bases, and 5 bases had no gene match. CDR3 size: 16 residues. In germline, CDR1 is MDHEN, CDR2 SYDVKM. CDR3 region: CASSLVDRGGTGELFF. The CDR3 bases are TGTGCCAGCAGTTTAGTGGACAGGGGAGGCACCGGGGAGCTGTTTTTT.

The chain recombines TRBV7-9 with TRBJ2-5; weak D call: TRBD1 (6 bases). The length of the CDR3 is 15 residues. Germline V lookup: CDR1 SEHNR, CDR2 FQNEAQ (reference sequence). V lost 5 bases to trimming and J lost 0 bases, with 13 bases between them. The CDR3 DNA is TGTGCCAGCAGCCCCCCGGACAGCTACCAAGAGACCCAGTACTTC. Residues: CASSPPDSYQETQYF.

In DNA form, the CDR3 reads TGCGCCAGCAGCTTGCGACTAGCGGGGTTTGCAGATACGCAGTATTTT. This gives the protein CASSLRLAGFADTQYF. J is TRBJ2-3 and V is TRBV5-1; 11 nucleotides line up with TRBD2. The germline V gene encodes CDR1 SGHRS and CDR2 YFSETQ. The CDR3 spans 16 residues. V lost 1 base and J lost 4; bases outside the gene matches: 5. The whole variable domain, remainder taken from reference TRBV5-1 and TRBJ2-3, is KAGVTQTPRYLIKTRGQQVTLSCSPISGHRSVSWYQQTPGQGLQFLFEYFSETQRNKGNFPGRFSGRQFSNSRSEMNVSTLELGDSALYLCASSLRLAGFADTQYFGPGTRLTVL.

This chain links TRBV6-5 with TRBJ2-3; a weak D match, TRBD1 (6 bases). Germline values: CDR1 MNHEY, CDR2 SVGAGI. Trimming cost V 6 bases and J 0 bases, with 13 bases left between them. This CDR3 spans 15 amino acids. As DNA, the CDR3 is TGTGCCAGCAGCCCAACCAGGGGCAGCACAGATACGCAGTATTTT. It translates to CASSPTRGSTDTQYF.

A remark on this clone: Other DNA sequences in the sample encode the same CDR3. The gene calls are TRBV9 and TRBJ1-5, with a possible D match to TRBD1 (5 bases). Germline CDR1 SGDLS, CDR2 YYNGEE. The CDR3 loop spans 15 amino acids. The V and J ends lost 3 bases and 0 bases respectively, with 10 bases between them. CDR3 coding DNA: TGTGCCAGCAGCGCCGGGACGGATAGCAATCAGCCCCAGCATTTT. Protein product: CASSAGTDSNQPQHF.

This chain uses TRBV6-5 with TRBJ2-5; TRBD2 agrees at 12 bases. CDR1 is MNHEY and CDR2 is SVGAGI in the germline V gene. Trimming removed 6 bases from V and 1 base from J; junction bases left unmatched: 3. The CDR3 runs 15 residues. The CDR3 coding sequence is TGTGCCAGCAGCCTGACTAGCGGGAGCCAAGAGACCCAGTACTTC. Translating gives CASSLTSGSQETQYF.

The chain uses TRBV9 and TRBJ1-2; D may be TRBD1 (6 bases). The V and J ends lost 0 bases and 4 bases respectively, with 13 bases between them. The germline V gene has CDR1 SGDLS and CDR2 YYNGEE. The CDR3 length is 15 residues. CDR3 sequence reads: CASSVADSVSYGYTF. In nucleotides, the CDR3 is TGTGCCAGCAGCGTAGCGGACAGTGTCTCCTATGGCTACACCTTC.

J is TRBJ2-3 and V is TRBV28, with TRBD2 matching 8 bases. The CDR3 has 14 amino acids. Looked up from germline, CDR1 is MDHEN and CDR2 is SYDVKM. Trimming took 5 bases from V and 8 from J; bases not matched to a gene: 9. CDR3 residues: CASSIWTSPGTQYF. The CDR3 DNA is TGTGCCAGCAGTATCTGGACTAGCCCCGGTACGCAGTATTTT.

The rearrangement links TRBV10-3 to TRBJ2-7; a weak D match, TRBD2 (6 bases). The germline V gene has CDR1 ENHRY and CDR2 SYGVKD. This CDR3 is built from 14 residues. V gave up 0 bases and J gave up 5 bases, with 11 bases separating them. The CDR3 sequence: CAISESVGEDEQYF. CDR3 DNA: TGTGCCATCAGTGAGTCAGTCGGGGAGGACGAGCAGTACTTC.

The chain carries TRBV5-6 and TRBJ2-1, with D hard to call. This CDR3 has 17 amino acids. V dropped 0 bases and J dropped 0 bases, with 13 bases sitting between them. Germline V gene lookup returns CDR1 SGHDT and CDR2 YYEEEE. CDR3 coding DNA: TGTGCCAGCAGCTTGGATAAATACCTGAGCTCCTACAATGAGCAGTTCTTC. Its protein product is CASSLDKYLSSYNEQFF. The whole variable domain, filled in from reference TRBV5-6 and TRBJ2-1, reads DAGVTQSPTHLIKTRGQQVTLRCSPKSGHDTVSWYQQALGQGPQFIFQYYEEEERQRGNFPDRFSGHQFPNYSSELNVNALLLGDSALYLCASSLDKYLSSYNEQFFGPGTRLTVL.

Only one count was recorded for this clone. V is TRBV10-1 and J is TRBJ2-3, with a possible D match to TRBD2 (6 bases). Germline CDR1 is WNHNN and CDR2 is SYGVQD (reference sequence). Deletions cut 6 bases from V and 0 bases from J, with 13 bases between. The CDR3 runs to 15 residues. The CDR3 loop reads CASSGGLASTDTQYF. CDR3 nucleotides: TGCGCCAGCAGCGGAGGGCTAGCGAGCACAGATACGCAGTATTTT.

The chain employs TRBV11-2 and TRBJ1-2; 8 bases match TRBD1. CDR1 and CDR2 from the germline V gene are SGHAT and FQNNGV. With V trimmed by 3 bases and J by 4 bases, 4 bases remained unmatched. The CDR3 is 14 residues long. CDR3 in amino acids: CASSLAGGSYGYTF. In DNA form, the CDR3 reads TGTGCCAGCAGCTTGGCAGGGGGCAGCTATGGCTACACCTTC.

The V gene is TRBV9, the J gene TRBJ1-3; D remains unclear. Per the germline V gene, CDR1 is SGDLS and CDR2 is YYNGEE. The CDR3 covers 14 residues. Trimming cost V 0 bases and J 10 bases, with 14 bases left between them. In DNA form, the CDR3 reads TGTGCCAGCAGCGTAGACACTCAAAGGGAAACCATATATTTT. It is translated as CASSVDTQRETIYF. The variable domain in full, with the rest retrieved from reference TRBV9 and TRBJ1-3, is DSGVTQTPKHLITATGQRVTLRCSPRSGDLSVYWYQQSLDQGLQFLIQYYNGEERAKGNILERFSAQQFPDLHSELNLSSLELGDSALYFCASSVDTQRETIYFGEGSWLTVV.

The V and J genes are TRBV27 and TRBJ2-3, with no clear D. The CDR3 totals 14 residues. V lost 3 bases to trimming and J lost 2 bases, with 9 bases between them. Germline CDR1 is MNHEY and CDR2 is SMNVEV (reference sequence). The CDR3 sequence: CASSFTLTTDTQYF. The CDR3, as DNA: TGTGCCAGCAGTTTCACCCTAACCACAGATACGCAGTATTTT.

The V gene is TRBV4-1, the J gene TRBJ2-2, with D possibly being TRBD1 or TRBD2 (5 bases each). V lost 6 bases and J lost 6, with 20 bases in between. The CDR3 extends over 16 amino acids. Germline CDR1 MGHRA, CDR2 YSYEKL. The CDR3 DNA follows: TGCGCCAGCAGTCGCGCCGGGACGGTCCTGCCCGGGGAGCTGTTTTTT. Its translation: CASSRAGTVLPGELFF.

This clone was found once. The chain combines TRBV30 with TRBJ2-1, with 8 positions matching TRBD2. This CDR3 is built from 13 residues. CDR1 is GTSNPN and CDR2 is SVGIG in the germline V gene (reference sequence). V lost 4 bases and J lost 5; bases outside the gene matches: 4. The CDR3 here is CAWTSGYDNEQFF. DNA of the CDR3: TGTGCCTGGACTAGCGGGTACGACAATGAGCAGTTCTTC.

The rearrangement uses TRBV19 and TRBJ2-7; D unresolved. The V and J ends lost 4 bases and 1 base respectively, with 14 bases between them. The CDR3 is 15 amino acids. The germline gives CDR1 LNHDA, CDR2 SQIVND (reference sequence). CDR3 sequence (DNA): TGTGCCAGTAGTACCCGGACCCAACGGTCCTACGAGCAGTACTTC. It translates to CASSTRTQRSYEQYF.

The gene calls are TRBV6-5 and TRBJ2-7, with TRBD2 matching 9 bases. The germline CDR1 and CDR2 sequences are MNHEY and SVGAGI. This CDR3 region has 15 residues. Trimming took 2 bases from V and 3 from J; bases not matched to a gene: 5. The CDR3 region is CASSYPASGIYEQYF. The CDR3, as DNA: TGTGCCAGCAGTTACCCGGCTAGCGGGATCTACGAGCAGTACTTC.